These 5 T cell receptor beta chains were sequenced from one sample in a study of CD8+CD57+ T cells in acquired aplastic anemia. Profiling of TCR beta VDJ combinations and CDR3 sequences used genomic DNA as template. TCRdb re-called the reads with MiXCR, one entry per CDR3 protein. The sample records 250,000 to 300,000 distinct CDR3 sequences, around 60% being singletons. Sequencing was done on a sample of sorted CD4+, CD8+, or CD8+CD57+ T cells (not recorded which) from PBMCs. The receptors here all came from a human donor with severe aplastic anemia or a healthy control (not recorded which).

This clonotype was seen a handful of times. The chain is built from TRBV10-3 and TRBJ2-7, with D perhaps TRBD1 or TRBD2 (6 bases each). The CDR3 has 15 amino acids. CDR1 is ENHRY, CDR2 SYGVKD, per germline. The ends were cut back, 11 bases at V and 1 base at J, with 21 bases in the middle. CDR3 region: CAALNGRGGSYEQYF. For the CDR3, the DNA is TGTGCCGCCCTTAATGGCAGGGGAGGATCCTACGAGCAGTACTTC.

The rearrangement joins TRBV12-3 or TRBV12-4 to TRBJ2-1; no clear D gene. Trimming shortened V by 7 bases and J by 7 bases, and 5 bases separated the two germline ends. This CDR3 region has 10 residues. The CDR3 is CASKNNEQFF. The CDR3 DNA is TGTGCCAGCAAGAATAATGAGCAGTTCTTC.

The chain carries TRBV24-1 and TRBJ2-5; D unclear. The CDR3 contains 12 residues. V was clipped by 4 bases and J by 8 bases, with 10 bases between them. The germline V gene encodes CDR1 KGHDR and CDR2 SFDVKD. Here the CDR3 DNA reads TGTGCCACCAGTGAATCGGGCAGTACCCAGTACTTC. Translation: CATSESGSTQYF.

V gene TRBV28 combines with J gene TRBJ1-4, with D perhaps matching TRBD1 (5 bases). CDR1 is MDHEN, CDR2 SYDVKM, per germline. CDR3 size: 11 residues. V shed 5 bases and J shed 14 bases, with 12 bases lying between them. The CDR3 DNA reads as TGTGCCAGCAGTGGGGGGGGAAATCTGTTTTTT. This translates into CASSGGGNLFF.

This clonotype came up many times. The chain uses TRBV6-5 and TRBJ1-3; D not certain. This CDR3 is 15 amino acids long. From germline, CDR1 is MNHEY and CDR2 SVGAGI. Trimming removed 6 bases at V and 1 base at J, with 13 bases between. CDR3 protein: CASSRSWLSGNTIYF. The CDR3 DNA is TGTGCCAGCAGCCGCTCCTGGTTGTCTGGAAACACCATATATTTT.